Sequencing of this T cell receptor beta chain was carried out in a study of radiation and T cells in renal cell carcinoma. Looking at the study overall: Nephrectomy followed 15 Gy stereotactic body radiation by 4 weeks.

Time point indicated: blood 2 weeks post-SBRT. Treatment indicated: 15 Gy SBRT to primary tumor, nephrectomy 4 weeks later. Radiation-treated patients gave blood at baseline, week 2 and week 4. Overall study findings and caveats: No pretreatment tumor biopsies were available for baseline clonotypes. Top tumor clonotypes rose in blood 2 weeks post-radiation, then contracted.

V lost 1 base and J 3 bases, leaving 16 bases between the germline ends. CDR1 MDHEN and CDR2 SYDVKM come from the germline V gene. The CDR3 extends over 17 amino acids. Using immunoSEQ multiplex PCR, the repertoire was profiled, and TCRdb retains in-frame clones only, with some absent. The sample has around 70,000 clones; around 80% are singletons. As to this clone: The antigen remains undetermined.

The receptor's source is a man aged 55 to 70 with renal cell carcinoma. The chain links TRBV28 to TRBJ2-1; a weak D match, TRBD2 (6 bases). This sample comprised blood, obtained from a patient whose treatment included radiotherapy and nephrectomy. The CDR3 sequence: CASSLSRLGRSYNEQFF. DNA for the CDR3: TGTGCCAGCAGTTTATCACGACTAGGGAGGAGCTACAATGAGCAGTTCTTC.